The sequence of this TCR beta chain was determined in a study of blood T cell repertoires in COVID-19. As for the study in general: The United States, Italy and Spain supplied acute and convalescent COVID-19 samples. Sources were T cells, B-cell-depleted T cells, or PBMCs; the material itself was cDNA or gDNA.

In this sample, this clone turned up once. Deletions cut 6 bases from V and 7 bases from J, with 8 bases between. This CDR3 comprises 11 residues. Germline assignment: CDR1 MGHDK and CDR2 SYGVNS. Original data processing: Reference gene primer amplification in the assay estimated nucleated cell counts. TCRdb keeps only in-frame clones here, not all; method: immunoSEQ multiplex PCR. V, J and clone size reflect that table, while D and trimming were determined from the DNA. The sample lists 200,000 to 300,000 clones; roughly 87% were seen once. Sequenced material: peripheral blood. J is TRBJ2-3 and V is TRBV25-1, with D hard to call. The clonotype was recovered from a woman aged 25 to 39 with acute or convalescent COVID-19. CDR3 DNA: TGTGCCAGCAGCCGTCCCTATACGCAGTATTTT. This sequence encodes CASSRPYTQYF.